The clone carrying this T cell receptor (beta chain) has more than one count but fewer than ten. As yet, its antigen is unknown. In TCRdb, the 5' RACE reads were re-called with MiXCR into one record per CDR3 protein. The sample contains 250,000 to 350,000 distinct CDR3 sequences, 20% of which appear only once. The CDR3 consists of 14 residues. The germline V gene has CDR1 SGHDT and CDR2 YYEEEE. Trimming pared 7 bases from V and 3 bases from J, leaving 17 bases between. This sample is part of a study of CD8 T cells in ankylosing spondylitis. Study conclusions and caveats: For ankylosing spondylitis blood, a TCR beta motif of several highly homologous variants appeared characteristic. As reported, disease-linked clones showed significant enrichment in matched ankylosing spondylitis synovial fluid.

The sequence was collected from a male donor with ankylosing spondylitis or in good health (not recorded which). The chain has TRBV5-6 and TRBJ2-7; tentative D call: TRBD1 (7 bases). Sequencing used blood, either unsorted or a sorted T cell fraction (not recorded which). Here the CDR3 reads CASLFYRGGYEQYV. The CDR3 region has the DNA TGTGCCAGCCTATTCTACAGGGGAGGCTACGAGCAGTACGTC.